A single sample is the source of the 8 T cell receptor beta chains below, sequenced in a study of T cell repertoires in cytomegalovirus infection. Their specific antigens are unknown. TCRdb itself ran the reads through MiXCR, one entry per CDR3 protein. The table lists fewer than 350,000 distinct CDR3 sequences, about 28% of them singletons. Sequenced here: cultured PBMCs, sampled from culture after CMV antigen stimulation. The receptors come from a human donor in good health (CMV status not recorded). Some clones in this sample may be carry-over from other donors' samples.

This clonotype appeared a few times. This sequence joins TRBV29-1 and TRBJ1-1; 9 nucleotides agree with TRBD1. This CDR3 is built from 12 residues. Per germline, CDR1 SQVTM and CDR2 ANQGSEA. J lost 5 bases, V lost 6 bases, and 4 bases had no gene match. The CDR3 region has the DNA TGCAGCGTCGGACAGGGGTGGACTGAAGCTTTCTTT. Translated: CSVGQGWTEAFF.

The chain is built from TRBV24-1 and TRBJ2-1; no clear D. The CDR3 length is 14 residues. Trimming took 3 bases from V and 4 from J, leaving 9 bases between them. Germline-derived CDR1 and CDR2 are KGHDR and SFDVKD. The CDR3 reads CATSDGDIYNEQFF. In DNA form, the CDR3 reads TGTGCCACCAGTGATGGAGACATATACAATGAGCAGTTCTTC.

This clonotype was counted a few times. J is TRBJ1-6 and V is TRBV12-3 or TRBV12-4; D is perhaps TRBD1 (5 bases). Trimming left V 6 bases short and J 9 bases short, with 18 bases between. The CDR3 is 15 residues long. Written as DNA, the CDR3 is TGTGCCAGCAGCCCCGGGGACGCACGACCTTCACCCCTCCACTTT. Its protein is CASSPGDARPSPLHF.

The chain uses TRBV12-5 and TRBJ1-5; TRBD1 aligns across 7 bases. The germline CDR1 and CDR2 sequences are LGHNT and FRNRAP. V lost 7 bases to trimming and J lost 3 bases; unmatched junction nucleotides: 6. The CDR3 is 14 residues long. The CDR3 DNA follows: TGTGCTAGTGCCAAGGGACAGAACAATCAGCCCCAGCATTTT. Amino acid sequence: CASAKGQNNQPQHF.

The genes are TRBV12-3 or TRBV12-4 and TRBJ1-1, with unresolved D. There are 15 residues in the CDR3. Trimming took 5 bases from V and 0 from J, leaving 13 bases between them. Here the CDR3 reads CASSLDQRMNTEAFF. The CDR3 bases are TGTGCCAGCAGTCTGGACCAGCGCATGAACACTGAAGCTTTCTTT.

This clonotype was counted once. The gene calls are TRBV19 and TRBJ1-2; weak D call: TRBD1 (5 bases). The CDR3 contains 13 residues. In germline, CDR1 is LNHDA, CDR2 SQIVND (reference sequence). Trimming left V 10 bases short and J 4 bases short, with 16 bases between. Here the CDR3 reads CATFEGRGYGYTF. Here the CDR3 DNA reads TGTGCCACCTTCGAGGGGCGCGGCTATGGCTACACCTTC.

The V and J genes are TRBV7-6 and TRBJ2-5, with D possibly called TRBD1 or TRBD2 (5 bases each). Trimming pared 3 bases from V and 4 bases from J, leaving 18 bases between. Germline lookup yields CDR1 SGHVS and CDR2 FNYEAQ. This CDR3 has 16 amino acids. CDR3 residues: CASSFPLGPSLETQYF. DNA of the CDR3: TGTGCCAGCAGCTTCCCCCTGGGGCCTAGCCTAGAGACCCAGTACTTC.

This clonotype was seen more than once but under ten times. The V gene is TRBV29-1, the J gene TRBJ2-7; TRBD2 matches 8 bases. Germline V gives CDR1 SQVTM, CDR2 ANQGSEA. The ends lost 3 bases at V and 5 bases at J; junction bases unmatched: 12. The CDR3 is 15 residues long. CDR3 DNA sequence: TGCAGCGTTGATAAGGGGTCGGGAGGGCCGGACGAGCAGTACTTC. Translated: CSVDKGSGGPDEQYF.